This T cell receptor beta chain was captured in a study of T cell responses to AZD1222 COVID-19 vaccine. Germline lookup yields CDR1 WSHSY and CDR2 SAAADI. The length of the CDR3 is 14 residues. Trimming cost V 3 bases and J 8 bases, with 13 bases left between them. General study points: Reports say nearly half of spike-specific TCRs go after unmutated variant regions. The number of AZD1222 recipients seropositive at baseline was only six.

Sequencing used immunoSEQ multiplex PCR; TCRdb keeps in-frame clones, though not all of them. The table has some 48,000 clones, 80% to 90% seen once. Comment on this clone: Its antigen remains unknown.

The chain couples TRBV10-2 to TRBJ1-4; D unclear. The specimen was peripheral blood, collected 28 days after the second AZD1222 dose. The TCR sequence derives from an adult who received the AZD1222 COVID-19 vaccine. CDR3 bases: TGCGCCAGCAGTGACCGCCGGGGTTCCGAAAAACTGTTTTTT. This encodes CASSDRRGSEKLFF.